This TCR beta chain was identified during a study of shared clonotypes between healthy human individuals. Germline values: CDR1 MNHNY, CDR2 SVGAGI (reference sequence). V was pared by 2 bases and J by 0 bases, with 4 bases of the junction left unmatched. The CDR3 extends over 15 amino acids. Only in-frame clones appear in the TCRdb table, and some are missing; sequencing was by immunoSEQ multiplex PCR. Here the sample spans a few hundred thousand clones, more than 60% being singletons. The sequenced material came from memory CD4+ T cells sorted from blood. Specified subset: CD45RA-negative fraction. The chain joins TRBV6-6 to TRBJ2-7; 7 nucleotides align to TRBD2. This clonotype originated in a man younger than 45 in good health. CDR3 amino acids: CASSYEGGPSYEQYF. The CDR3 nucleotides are TGTGCCAGCAGTTACGAGGGAGGGCCCTCCTACGAGCAGTACTTC.